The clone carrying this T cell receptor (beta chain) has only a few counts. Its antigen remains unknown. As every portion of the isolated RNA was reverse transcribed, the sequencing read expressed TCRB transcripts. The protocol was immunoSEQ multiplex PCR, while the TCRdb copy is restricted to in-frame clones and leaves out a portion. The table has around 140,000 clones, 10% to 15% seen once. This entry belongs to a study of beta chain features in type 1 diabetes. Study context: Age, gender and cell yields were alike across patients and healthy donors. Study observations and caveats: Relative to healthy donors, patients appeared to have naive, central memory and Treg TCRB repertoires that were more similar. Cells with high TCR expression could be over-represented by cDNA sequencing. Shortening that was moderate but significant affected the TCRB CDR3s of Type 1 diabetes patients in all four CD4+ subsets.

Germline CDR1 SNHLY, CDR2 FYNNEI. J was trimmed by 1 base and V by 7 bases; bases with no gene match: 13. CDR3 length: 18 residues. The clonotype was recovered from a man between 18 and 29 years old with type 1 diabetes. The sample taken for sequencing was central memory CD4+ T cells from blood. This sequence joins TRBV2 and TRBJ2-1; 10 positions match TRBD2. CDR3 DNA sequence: TGTGCCAGCACCTCTCCTCTAGCGGGGGTTGGGTCCTACAATGAGCAGTTCTTC. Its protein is CASTSPLAGVGSYNEQFF.